The 30 T cell receptor beta chains below were found in one sample sequenced in a study of T cells in tuberculosis (dated by TCRdb to 2016 to 2018). To prepare the library, the immunoSEQ multiplex PCR assay was applied. In TCRdb, the immuneACCESS table is reduced to in-frame sequences with V and J assigned. These tables do not hold every clone; where another copy was compared, an unresolved V gene accounts for under half, and the others remain unexplained. In this sample the table shows about 88,000 clones, roughly 91% of which occur a single time. Approximately 2% of the sample is held by the ten biggest clonotypes. PBMC were thawed, rested overnight, stained with a GMM-loaded CD1B tetramer, a Live/Dead dye and anti-CD3, and then sorted on a FACS Aria II. The CD1B tetramers were loaded with C32 glucose monomycolate that had been purified from Rhodococcus equi. Sequenced material: CD1b-GMM tetramer-negative cells sorted from PBMCs. This specimen's cell subset or site label, per the study, means: T cells not binding CD1B-GMM tetramer, sorted from same donor. The origin of the receptors is an adult woman with latent tuberculosis.

This clone came up a few times. The chain joins TRBV6-6 to TRBJ2-7, with 9 positions matching TRBD1. The ends lost 5 bases at V and 4 bases at J; junction bases unmatched: 9. The germline CDR1 and CDR2 sequences are MNHNY and SVGAGI (reference sequence). This CDR3 region has 15 residues. CDR3 sequence reads: CASSNPGTGLYEQYF. The DNA for the CDR3 is TGTGCCAGCAGTAACCCCGGGACAGGGTTGTACGAGCAGTACTTC.

In this sample, this clone turned up a few times. The chain uses TRBV4-1 and TRBJ1-1; no clear D gene. Germline V lookup: CDR1 MGHRA, CDR2 YSYEKL. This CDR3 region has 14 residues. Deletions cut 1 base from V and 4 bases from J, with 10 bases between. The CDR3 protein is CASSQVRSRTEAFF. The CDR3 DNA reads TGCGCCAGCAGCCAAGTGAGGTCCCGCACTGAAGCTTTCTTT.

This chain joins TRBV10-2 and TRBJ1-6; D may be TRBD1 (6 bases). The V end lost 1 base, the J end lost 6 bases, and 16 bases lay between the germline ends. Germline V gene lookup returns CDR1 WSHSY and CDR2 SAAADI. The CDR3 has 17 amino acids. CDR3 nucleotide sequence: TGCGCCAGCAGTGAGTTGCCCCGGACAGTTATTAATTCACCCCTCCACTTT. This sequence encodes CASSELPRTVINSPLHF.

The chain couples TRBV28 to TRBJ1-5, with a weak D call TRBD1 (6 bases). This CDR3 spans 13 amino acids. Deletions cut 5 bases from V and 4 bases from J, with 9 bases between. Germline V lookup: CDR1 MDHEN, CDR2 SYDVKM. DNA of the CDR3: TGTGCCAGCAGTCCGACAGGAAATCAGCCCCAGCATTTT. The encoded protein is CASSPTGNQPQHF.

This chain joins TRBV2 and TRBJ2-1, with 11 nucleotides matching TRBD1. The CDR3 is 13 residues long. V lost 8 bases, J lost 7 bases, and 4 bases stayed unmatched. The germline CDR1 and CDR2 sequences are SNHLY and FYNNEI. The CDR3 region is CASLDRGRNEQFF. The CDR3 nucleotides read TGTGCCAGCCTGGACAGGGGGCGGAATGAGCAGTTCTTC.

The chain links TRBV5-1 to TRBJ1-6; 8 bases are a match to TRBD1. The CDR3 is 15 residues long. The V and J ends lost 0 bases and 8 bases, in that order; junction bases with no gene match: 4. The germline gives CDR1 SGHRS, CDR2 YFSETQ. The DNA for the CDR3 is TGCGCCAGCAGCTTGGAGGGGGACAGGTATTCACCCCTCCACTTT. This sequence encodes CASSLEGDRYSPLHF.

There are a few counts of this clone. The chain uses TRBV6-1 and TRBJ2-7; no reliable D call. The CDR3 extends over 12 amino acids. Deletions cut 4 bases from V and 3 bases from J, with 7 bases between. Germline CDR1 MNHNS, CDR2 SASEGT. This chain's CDR3 is CASSAVSYEQYF. CDR3 DNA sequence: TGTGCCAGCAGTGCCGTCAGCTACGAGCAGTACTTC.

This clone was detected only once. The chain recombines TRBV12-1 with TRBJ2-7; the table calls TRBD2, which could not be checked here. TRBV12-1 is a listed pseudogene. The CDR3 runs 11 residues. The CDR3 DNA sequence: TGTGCCAGCAGCTTCCGGAGCGAGCAGTACTTC. Translation: CASSFRSEQYF.

The chain carries TRBV7-2 and TRBJ2-4; no clear D gene. Trimming shortened V by 1 base and J by 0 bases, and 7 bases separated the two germline ends. The CDR3 has 15 residues. The V gene's germline CDR1 is SGHTA and CDR2 FQGNSA. The DNA for the CDR3 is TGTGCCAGCAGCTTAGATCTTATAGCCAAAAACATTCAGTACTTC. It yields the protein CASSLDLIAKNIQYF.

This rearrangement joins TRBV5-4 to TRBJ1-2; 9 positions match TRBD1. V shed 3 bases, J shed 4 bases, and the junction held 10 bases outside the gene matches. The germline V gene has CDR1 SGHNT and CDR2 YYREEE (reference sequence). The CDR3 covers 16 residues. CDR3 residues: CASSSEQGARAYGYTF. In nucleotides, the CDR3 is TGTGCCAGCAGCTCCGAACAGGGGGCGCGAGCCTATGGCTACACCTTC.

This rearrangement joins TRBV28 to TRBJ2-3, with TRBD2 as a possible D gene (6 bases). The CDR3 is 14 amino acids. The germline V gene encodes CDR1 MDHEN and CDR2 SYDVKM. Trimming took 6 bases from V and 9 from J, leaving 19 bases between them. The CDR3, as DNA: TGTGCCAGCAGCCTCGGACTACCGCTGTCGACGCAGTATTTT. Protein sequence: CASSLGLPLSTQYF. The whole variable domain, filled in from reference TRBV28 and TRBJ2-3, reads DVKVTQSSRYLVKRTGEKVFLECVQDMDHENMFWYRQDPGLGLRLIYFSYDVKMKEKGDIPEGYSVSREKKERFSLILESASTNQTSMYLCASSLGLPLSTQYFGPGTRLTVL.

The CDR3 bases are TGTGCCAGCAGAAGGGACAGGAACACAGATACGCAGTATTTT. This codes for CASRRDRNTDTQYF. The gene calls are TRBV7-9 and TRBJ2-3; TRBD1 agrees at 8 bases. This CDR3 contains 14 residues. Germline V gene sequence: CDR1 SEHNR, CDR2 FQNEAQ (reference sequence). J gave up 2 bases and V 6 bases, and 4 bases lay outside the gene matches.

The chain employs TRBV19 and TRBJ1-1; tentatively, D is TRBD1 (5 bases). The V and J ends lost 4 bases and 1 base respectively, with 16 bases between them. This CDR3 has 16 amino acids. Germline V lookup: CDR1 LNHDA, CDR2 SQIVND (reference sequence). The CDR3 loop reads CASSKVWGRPNTEAFF. The CDR3, as DNA: TGTGCCAGTAGTAAGGTATGGGGGAGGCCGAACACTGAAGCTTTCTTT.

The chain recombines TRBV2 with TRBJ1-5; D perhaps matches TRBD1 (6 bases). The CDR3 covers 16 residues. Per the germline V gene, CDR1 is SNHLY and CDR2 is FYNNEI. Trimming left V 3 bases short and J 2 bases short, with 14 bases between. CDR3 sequence: CASSDGRGAGNQPQHF. The CDR3 nucleotides are TGTGCCAGCAGTGACGGGAGGGGGGCCGGCAATCAGCCCCAGCATTTT.

The gene calls are TRBV6-6 and TRBJ2-5; a possible D gene is TRBD2 (5 bases). Germline V gene data show CDR1 as MNHNY and CDR2 as SVGAGI (reference sequence). This CDR3 has 14 residues. V lost 6 bases to trimming and J lost 2 bases, with 13 bases between them. This CDR3 reads CASSLGGPQETQYF. In DNA form, the CDR3 reads TGTGCCAGCAGCCTCGGAGGCCCACAAGAGACCCAGTACTTC.

V gene TRBV27 combines with J gene TRBJ1-5; 9 bases agree with TRBD1. This CDR3 spans 15 amino acids. Germline lookup yields CDR1 MNHEY and CDR2 SMNVEV (reference sequence). V shed 5 bases, J shed 8 bases, and the junction held 10 bases outside the gene matches. This chain's CDR3 is CASSPYRQGVKPQHF. The CDR3 DNA sequence: TGTGCCAGCAGTCCCTATAGACAGGGGGTAAAGCCCCAGCATTTT.

The chain couples TRBV6-5 to TRBJ1-3; D ambiguous. Per the germline V gene, CDR1 is MNHEY and CDR2 is SVGAGI. This CDR3 has 13 residues. Trimming stripped 10 bases from V and 0 bases from J, with 10 bases between. This CDR3 is CATGRGSGNTIYF. CDR3 DNA: TGTGCCACCGGACGGGGCTCTGGAAACACCATATATTTT.

The rearrangement links TRBV19 to TRBJ1-3; D gene unclear. Trimming left V 3 bases short and J 1 base short, with 7 bases between. This CDR3 is built from 14 residues. CDR1 and CDR2 from the germline V gene are LNHDA and SQIVND (reference sequence). This CDR3 reads CASSIRGSGNTIYF. The DNA for the CDR3 is TGTGCCAGTAGTATCCGGGGATCTGGAAACACCATATATTTT.

V is TRBV6-5 and J is TRBJ2-1; possible D gene TRBD2, 5 bases. V was pared by 5 bases and J by 5 bases, with 13 bases between. This CDR3 has 14 amino acids. From germline, CDR1 is MNHEY and CDR2 SVGAGI. CDR3 sequence: CASSPGLKNNEQFF. The CDR3 bases are TGTGCCAGCAGTCCTGGACTGAAGAACAATGAGCAGTTCTTC.

The V gene is TRBV7-2, the J gene TRBJ2-5; 9 positions match TRBD2. CDR1 SGHTA and CDR2 FQGNSA come from the germline V gene. The CDR3 totals 17 residues. J was trimmed by 4 bases and V by 3 bases; bases with no gene match: 12. The CDR3 region is CASSFLWAGGELETQYF. In DNA, the CDR3 is TGTGCCAGCAGCTTTTTGTGGGCGGGGGGGGAATTAGAGACCCAGTACTTC.

The rearrangement joins TRBV18 to TRBJ1-4; D perhaps matches TRBD1 (5 bases). The germline V gene encodes CDR1 KGHSH and CDR2 LQKENI. Trimming pared 3 bases from V and 8 bases from J, leaving 16 bases between. The CDR3 covers 15 residues. CDR3 loop: CASSPTGGVGEKLFF. The DNA for the CDR3 is TGTGCCAGCTCACCCACCGGGGGGGTAGGAGAAAAACTGTTTTTT.

The V call is TRBV7-9, the J call TRBJ1-1; the D is unclear. This CDR3 is built from 12 residues. The germline V and J ends were trimmed by 5 bases and 3 bases, with 7 bases remaining between them. CDR1 and CDR2 from the germline V gene are SEHNR and FQNEAQ (reference sequence). The CDR3 reads CASSQQYTEAFF. CDR3 in DNA: TGTGCCAGCAGCCAACAATACACTGAAGCTTTCTTT. The complete variable domain, with remaining parts taken from reference TRBV7-9 and TRBJ1-1, reads DTGVSQNPRHKITKRGQNVTFRCDPISEHNRLYWYRQTLGQGPEFLTYFQNEAQLEKSRLLSDRFSAERPKGSFSTLEIQRTEQGDSAMYLCASSQQYTEAFFGQGTRLTVV.

The table lists this clone with a count of one. J is TRBJ2-3 and V is TRBV29-1; 7 nucleotides line up with TRBD2. The germline V gene has CDR1 SQVTM and CDR2 ANQGSEA. CDR3 length: 16 amino acids. V shed 1 base and J 0 bases; nucleotides not matched to a gene: 7. For the CDR3, the DNA is TGCAGCGTTGAAGGTACCCCAGCGGGGAGCACAGATACGCAGTATTTT. This sequence encodes CSVEGTPAGSTDTQYF.

This clone showed up just once. The J gene is TRBJ1-6, the V gene TRBV29-1; 7 bases match TRBD1. V trimming: 7 bases; J trimming: 0 bases; junction bases outside the gene matches: 15. There are 18 residues in the CDR3. CDR1 is SQVTM and CDR2 is ANQGSEA in the germline V gene. The CDR3 reads CSEHHRGHNSSYNSPLHF. The DNA of the CDR3 is TGCAGCGAACACCACAGGGGTCATAACAGCTCCTATAATTCACCCCTCCACTTT.

This clone was detected once. The chain is built from TRBV5-1 and TRBJ2-7, with 9 bases lining up with TRBD1. This CDR3 is built from 15 residues. Germline V lookup: CDR1 SGHRS, CDR2 YFSETQ. V trimming: 5 bases; J trimming: 1 base; junction bases outside the gene matches: 7. The CDR3 DNA reads TGCGCCAGCAGTTACGGGACAGGGAGGTCCTACGAGCAGTACGTC. Translated, it gives CASSYGTGRSYEQYV.

The chain joins TRBV19 to TRBJ1-4; D is undetermined. This CDR3 contains 14 residues. CDR1 is LNHDA, CDR2 SQIVND, per germline (reference sequence). Trimming took off 1 base at V and 4 bases at J, with 7 bases between the two ends. The CDR3 nucleotides read TGTGCCAGTAGTATAGCCGGTTATAATGAAAAACTGTTTTTT. Protein product: CASSIAGYNEKLFF.

The chain employs TRBV6-1 and TRBJ2-3; maybe TRBD2 (6 bases). This CDR3 has 15 residues. The V and J ends lost 2 bases and 11 bases respectively, with 20 bases between them. From germline, CDR1 is MNHNS and CDR2 SASEGT. The chain's CDR3 is CASSETRQGLGGQYF. The CDR3 DNA reads TGTGCCAGCAGTGAAACTCGTCAGGGTTTGGGAGGGCAGTATTTT.

The chain employs TRBV11-2 and TRBJ1-2; D call uncertain. Per germline, CDR1 SGHAT and CDR2 FQNNGV. Trimming shortened V by 1 base and J by 6 bases, and 9 bases separated the two germline ends. This CDR3 is 13 amino acids long. The CDR3 DNA follows: TGTGCCAGCAGCTTAGCGATCGGGGATGGCTACACCTTC. It specifies CASSLAIGDGYTF. The full variable domain, its missing parts supplied by reference TRBV11-2 and TRBJ1-2, is EAGVAQSPRYKIIEKRQSVAFWCNPISGHATLYWYQQILGQGPKLLIQFQNNGVVDDSQLPKDRFSAERLKGVDSTLKIQPAKLEDSAVYLCASSLAIGDGYTFGSGTRLTVV.

The chain links TRBV5-4 to TRBJ1-2; the D is unclear. Looked up from germline, CDR1 is SGHNT and CDR2 is YYREEE (reference sequence). The CDR3 contains 13 residues. The germline V and J ends were trimmed by 0 bases and 4 bases, with 7 bases remaining between them. The CDR3 reads CASSLAGSYGYTF. CDR3 coding DNA: TGTGCCAGCAGCTTGGCGGGGTCCTATGGCTACACCTTC.

The sample holds a few counts of this clone. This chain joins TRBV19 and TRBJ1-1; D is unresolved. The CDR3 covers 14 residues. Germline-derived CDR1 and CDR2 are LNHDA and SQIVND (reference sequence). Trimming shortened V by 2 bases and J by 1 base, and 8 bases separated the two germline ends. The CDR3 sequence: CASSINTQNTEAFF. The CDR3 coding sequence is TGTGCCAGTAGTATAAATACACAGAACACTGAAGCTTTCTTT.